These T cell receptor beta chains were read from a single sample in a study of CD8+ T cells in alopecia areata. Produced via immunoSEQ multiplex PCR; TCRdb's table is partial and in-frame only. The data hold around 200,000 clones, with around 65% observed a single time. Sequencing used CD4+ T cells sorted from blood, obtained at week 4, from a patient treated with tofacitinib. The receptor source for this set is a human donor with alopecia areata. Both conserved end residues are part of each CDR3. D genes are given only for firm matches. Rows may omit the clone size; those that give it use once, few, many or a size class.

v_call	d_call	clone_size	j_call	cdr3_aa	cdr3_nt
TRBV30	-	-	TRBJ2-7	CAWRGRSTYEQYF	TGTGCCTGGAGAGGCAGGTCTACCTACGAGCAGTACTTC
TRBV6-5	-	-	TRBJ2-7	CASSYSDRLSSYEQYF	TGTGCCAGCAGTTACTCGGACCGACTCAGCTCCTACGAGCAGTACTTC
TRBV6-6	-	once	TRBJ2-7	CASSPSSYEQYF	TGTGCCAGCAGTCCAAGCAGCTACGAGCAGTACTTC
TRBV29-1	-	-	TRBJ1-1	CSVEQVVNTEAFF	TGCAGCGTTGAACAGGTGGTGAACACTGAAGCTTTCTTT
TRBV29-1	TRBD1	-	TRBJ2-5	CSVARSTGTPETQYF	TGCAGCGTTGCTCGGTCGACAGGGACCCCAGAGACCCAGTACTTC
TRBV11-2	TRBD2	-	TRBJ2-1	CASSSLAGGPEQFF	TGTGCCAGCAGCTCTCTAGCGGGGGGGCCTGAGCAGTTCTTC
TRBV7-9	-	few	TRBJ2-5	CASSLNQETQYF	TGTGCCAGCAGCTTAAACCAGGAGACCCAGTACTTC
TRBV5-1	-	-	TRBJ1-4	CASSPGTNEKLFF	TGCGCCAGCAGCCCCGGAACTAATGAAAAACTGTTTTTT
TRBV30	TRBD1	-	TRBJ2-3	CAWSVGTGSTDTQYF	TGTGCCTGGAGTGTGGGGACAGGGAGCACAGATACGCAGTATTTT
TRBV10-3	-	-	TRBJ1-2	CAISEQSGYTF	TGTGCCATCAGTGAGCAAAGTGGCTACACCTTC
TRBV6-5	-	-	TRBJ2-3	CASHSGDTQYF	TGTGCCAGTCATTCAGGGGATACGCAGTATTTT
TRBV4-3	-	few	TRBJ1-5	CASSQERGGKSNQPQHF	TGCGCCAGCAGCCAAGAGCGGGGGGGGAAAAGCAATCAGCCCCAGCATTTT
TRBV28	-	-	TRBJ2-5	CASSRPWETQYF	TGTGCCAGCAGTCGCCCCTGGGAGACCCAGTACTTC
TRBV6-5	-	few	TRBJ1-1	CASRAASEAFF	TGTGCCAGCAGAGCGGCGTCGGAAGCTTTCTTT
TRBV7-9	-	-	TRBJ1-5	CASSLGTGQPQHF	TGTGCCAGCAGCTTAGGTACGGGACAGCCCCAGCATTTT
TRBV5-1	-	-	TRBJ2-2	CASSSLQGITGELFF	TGCGCCAGCAGCTCGCTCCAGGGTATCACCGGGGAGCTGTTTTTT
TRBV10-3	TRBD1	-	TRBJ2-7	CAISESGIGTAYEQYF	TGTGCCATCAGTGAGTCGGGGATCGGGACAGCCTACGAGCAGTACTTC
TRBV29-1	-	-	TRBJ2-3	CSVETGEARGTDTQYF	TGCAGCGTTGAGACAGGCGAGGCCCGTGGCACAGATACGCAGTATTTT
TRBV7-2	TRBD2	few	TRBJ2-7	CASSSSGGSYYEQYF	TGTGCCAGCAGCTCTAGCGGGGGGTCCTACTACGAGCAGTACTTC
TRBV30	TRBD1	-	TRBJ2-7	CAWSSGTGGYYEQYF	TGTGCCTGGAGCTCAGGGACAGGGGGTTACTACGAGCAGTACTTC
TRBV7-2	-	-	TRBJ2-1	CASSLDRGGLNEQFF	TGTGCCAGCAGCTTAGATAGGGGGGGCCTGAATGAGCAGTTCTTC
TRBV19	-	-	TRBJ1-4	CATRDTATNEKLFF	TGTGCCACCCGGGACACCGCAACTAATGAAAAACTGTTTTTT
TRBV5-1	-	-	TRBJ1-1	CASSQTGENTEAFF	TGCGCCAGCAGTCAAACCGGGGAGAACACTGAAGCTTTCTTT
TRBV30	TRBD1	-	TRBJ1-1	CAWNGQGDTEAFF	TGTGCCTGGAACGGACAGGGTGACACTGAAGCTTTCTTT
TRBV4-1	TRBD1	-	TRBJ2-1	CASSQGGQTSYNEQFF	TGCGCCAGCAGCCAAGGGGGACAGACGTCCTACAATGAGCAGTTCTTC
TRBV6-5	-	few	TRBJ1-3	CASSRFRDIGNTIYF	TGTGCCAGCAGCCGGTTCCGGGACATCGGAAACACCATATATTTT
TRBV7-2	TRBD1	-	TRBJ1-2	CASSLGTGYGYTF	TGTGCCAGCAGCTTGGGGACAGGCTATGGCTACACCTTC
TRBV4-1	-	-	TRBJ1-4	CASSQGGTATNEKLFF	TGCGCCAGCAGCCAGGGCGGGACGGCAACTAATGAAAAACTGTTTTTT
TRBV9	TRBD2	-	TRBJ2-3	CASSAASGADTQYF	TGTGCCAGCAGCGCCGCTAGCGGGGCAGATACGCAGTATTTT
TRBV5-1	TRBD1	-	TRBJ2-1	CASSLAPDRVWFF	TGCGCCAGCAGCTTGGCCCCGGACAGGGTTTGGTTCTTC
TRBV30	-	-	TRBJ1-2	CAWSRTVFSYGYTF	TGTGCCTGGAGCCGGACAGTCTTTAGCTATGGCTACACCTTC
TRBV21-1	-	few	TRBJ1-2	CASSPRTGKTGYTF	TGTGCCAGCAGCCCCCGGACAGGGAAGACTGGCTACACCTTC
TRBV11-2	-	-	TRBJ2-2	CASSLVGGELFF	TGTGCCAGCAGCTTAGTAGGCGGGGAGCTGTTTTTT
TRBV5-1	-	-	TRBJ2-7	CASSLYGRNYEQYF	TGCGCCAGCAGCTTATACGGACGGAATTACGAGCAGTACTTC
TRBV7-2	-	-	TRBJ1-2	CASSLHNYGYTF	TGTGCCAGCAGCTTACATAACTATGGCTACACCTTC
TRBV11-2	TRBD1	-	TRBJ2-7	CASSLVLGTGGYEQYF	TGTGCCAGCAGCTTAGTCCTGGGGACAGGGGGATACGAGCAGTACTTC
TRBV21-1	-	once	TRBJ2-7	CASSKVRTSGGDSYEQYF	TGTGCCAGCAGCAAGGTCCGGACTAGCGGGGGGGACTCCTACGAGCAGTACTTC
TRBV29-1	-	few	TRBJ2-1	CSVLPRFNEQFF	TGCAGCGTTCTCCCACGGTTCAATGAGCAGTTCTTC
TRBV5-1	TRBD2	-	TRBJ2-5	CASSGGGAGETQYF	TGCGCCAGCAGTGGCGGGGGAGCCGGGGAGACCCAGTACTTC
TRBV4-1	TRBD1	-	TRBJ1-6	CASSPSLRQGWGSPLHF	TGCGCCAGCAGCCCTTCACTCCGACAGGGGTGGGGTTCACCCCTCCACTTT
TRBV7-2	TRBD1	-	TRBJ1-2	CASTLDGGTGAYGYTF	TGTGCCAGCACACTCGATGGGGGGACAGGGGCCTATGGCTACACCTTC
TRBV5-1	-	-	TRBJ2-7	CASRGLVRGASYEQYF	TGCGCCAGCAGAGGCCTTGTTCGGGGCGCGAGCTACGAGCAGTACTTC
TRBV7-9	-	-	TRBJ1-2	CASSAFGYGYTF	TGTGCCAGCAGCGCGTTCGGGTATGGCTACACCTTC
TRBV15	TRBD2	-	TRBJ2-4	CATSKAGGPENIQYF	TGTGCCACCAGCAAGGCGGGGGGGCCCGAAAACATTCAGTACTTC
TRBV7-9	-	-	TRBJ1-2	CASSLEGGGYGYTF	TGTGCCAGCAGCTTAGAAGGAGGAGGGTATGGCTACACCTTC